This T cell receptor (beta chain) originates from a study of shared clonotypes between healthy human individuals. From germline, CDR1 is KGHSH and CDR2 LQKENI. With V trimmed by 3 bases and J by 11 bases, 13 bases remained unmatched. This CDR3 comprises 15 residues. The study enrolled healthy HIV-negative adults without recent acute infections or vaccinations as donors. Profiled with immunoSEQ multiplex PCR; TCRdb holds only in-frame clones, not every one. In the table there are more than 1,200,000 clones, about 98.5% of which are singletons. Study-wide results and limits: Among donors, the sharing of clonotypes was expected to be influenced by sequencing depth.

Note on this clone: Its antigen remains unidentified.

This TCR was sampled from a young man in good health. The rearrangement joins TRBV18 to TRBJ2-1, with TRBD2 identical over 7 bases. Sequencing was done on a sample of naive CD4+ T cells sorted from blood. Described subset: CD45RA+ positively selected. CDR3 bases: TGTGCCAGCTCACCCCAAGGGAGGGCCCAAGTAAAGCAGTTCTTC. This gives the protein CASSPQGRAQVKQFF.